This T cell receptor beta chain was obtained from a study of regulatory T cells in long-lasting Graves disease. Findings of the study overall: With persistent disease, TRBV28, TRBJ1-2 and TRBJ2-5 were the favored segments.

Germline lookup yields CDR1 SNHLY and CDR2 FYNNEI. There are 14 residues in the CDR3. Between the trimmed V and J ends, which lost 2 bases and 7 bases, there was a span of 12 bases. Assembly of TCR beta libraries relied on iRepertoire HTBI primers together with Arm-PCR of CDR3 regions. TCRdb redid the calling of the multiplex PCR reads with MiXCR, one entry per CDR3 protein. This table has more than 350,000 distinct CDR3 sequences, more than 12% appearing once. Ten or more counts support this clonotype. Its antigen is not identified. Time point described: newly diagnosed GD, antithyroid drugs for less than 3 months. PBMCs were the source of the RNA used for TCR sequencing. An endocrinology department located in Xi'an, China, was where the patients came from. These records were also assigned to another study, of T cells in Graves' hyperthyroidism and ophthalmopathy. That report adds: The HTBI primer set served for first-round RT-PCR of the TCR CDR3. Expanded thyroid clonotypes (above 0.001) were mostly also found in blood.

The chain employs TRBV2 and TRBJ1-5; D might be TRBD1 (5 bases). The source is a woman in her 30s with Graves disease. Sequences were derived from peripheral blood mononuclear cells (PBMCs), sampled at new diagnosis, from a patient treated with antithyroid drugs. The CDR3 loop reads CASSEWGGNQPQHF. The CDR3 DNA reads TGTGCCAGCAGTGAATGGGGGGGAAACCAGCCCCAGCATTTT. The whole variable domain, remainder taken from reference TRBV2 and TRBJ1-5, is EPEVTQTPSHQVTQMGQEVILRCVPISNHLYFYWYRQILGQKVEFLVSFYNNEISEKSEIFDDQFSVERPDGSNFTLKIRSTKLEDSAMYFCASSEWGGNQPQHFGDGTRLSIL.